This TCR beta chain originates from a study of control samples from healthy donors and cancer patients. Measured with immunoSEQ multiplex PCR; TCRdb has only the in-frame clones, and not every one. The sample lists about 92,000 clones; almost 85% were seen once. Trimming removed 5 bases at V and 0 bases at J, with 7 bases between. CDR1 and CDR2 (germline): SSHAT, FNYEAQ (reference sequence). This CDR3 has 13 amino acids. The receptor was isolated from a woman in her sixties in good health. Sequencing used blood. The V call is TRBV7-7, the J call TRBJ1-1; D is unclear. CDR3 coding DNA: TGTGCCAGCAGCGCTCAGGTGAACACTGAAGCTTTCTTT. Its protein is CASSAQVNTEAFF.